Listed below are T cell receptor beta chains from one sample, sequenced in a study of CD8 T cells in ankylosing spondylitis. MiXCR, run by TCRdb on the 5' RACE reads, gives a single entry per CDR3 protein. The sample lists 650,000 to 800,000 distinct CDR3 sequences; around 17% were seen once. The sample was blood, either unsorted or a sorted T cell fraction (not recorded which). These receptor sequences come from a male donor with ankylosing spondylitis. CDR3s include the opening cysteine and the closing phenylalanine or tryptophan. The D gene is left open where the match is weak. The size of a clone is reported for some rows only, either as once, few or many, or as a class for expanded clones.

.	few	TRBV5-1	TRBJ2-2	TGCGCCAGCAGCTTTCGGACGTCCGGGGAGCTGTTTTTT	CASSFRTSGELFF
.	.	TRBV5-5	TRBJ2-2	TGTGCCAGCAGCTCTCAGGCGGCGCGGACCCCCGGGGAGCTGTTTTTT	CASSSQAARTPGELFF
TRBD1	.	TRBV6-1	TRBJ2-3	TGTGCCAGCAGTACAGGGACAGGGCGGTACGATACGCAGTATTTT	CASSTGTGRYDTQYF
.	.	TRBV7-9	TRBJ2-2	TGTGCCAGCAGCTCGATCAGGGAATCGGTAGACACCGGGGAGCTGTTTTTT	CASSSIRESVDTGELFF
TRBD2	many	TRBV30	TRBJ2-2	TGTGCCTGGAGTGGACTAGCGGGAGGCATATCCGGGGAGCTGTTTTTT	CAWSGLAGGISGELFF
.	.	TRBV7-9	TRBJ2-5	TGTGCCAGCAGCTTCCCCCCCCGGATCCCAGGGGAGACCCAGTACTTC	CASSFPPRIPGETQYF
TRBD1	few	TRBV4-2	TRBJ2-7	TGTGCCAGCAGCCAAGATCTGGGGGCACAGGGGATGCAGTACTTC	CASSQDLGAQGMQYF
.	few	TRBV6-5	TRBJ1-1	TGTGCCAGCAGTTACCGCGGGGACTGGGGCACTGAAGCTTTCTTT	CASSYRGDWGTEAFF
TRBD2	few	TRBV11-1	TRBJ2-7	TGTGCCAGCAGCTTACGACCCACCGGGACTAGCGGCTACGAGCAGTACTTC	CASSLRPTGTSGYEQYF
TRBD1	many	TRBV6-1	TRBJ2-7	TGTGCCAGCAGTGAAGGGGACAGCTCCTACGAGCAGTACTTC	CASSEGDSSYEQYF
TRBD1	many	TRBV3-1	TRBJ2-7	TGTGCCAGCAGCCATCACCCGACAGGGTTCCTTACTTACGAGCAGTACTTC	CASSHHPTGFLTYEQYF
.	.	TRBV7-8	TRBJ1-6	TGTGCCAGCAGCGTAAACCCGGGACCGCCGAATTCACCCCTCCACTTT	CASSVNPGPPNSPLHF
TRBD1	.	TRBV4-1	TRBJ2-7	TGCGCCAGCAGCCAAGTGGTGGACAGGGCCTACGAGCAGTACTTC	CASSQVVDRAYEQYF
TRBD2	once	TRBV5-4	TRBJ2-3	TGTGCCAGCAGCTTGGGAGGGGCTAGCGGGGCCACTACGCAGTATTTT	CASSLGGASGATTQYF
.	.	TRBV20-1	TRBJ1-1	TGCAGTGCTAGGAGAGCGGTCGGGCAGAACACTGAAGCTTTCTTT	CSARRAVGQNTEAFF
.	.	TRBV29-1	TRBJ2-7	TGCAGCGTTGAATCTTCAGCGAGTGAGCAGTACTTC	CSVESSASEQYF
.	.	TRBV28	TRBJ2-3	TGTGCCAGCAGCCATAGCGTGGCCAGCACAGATACGCAGTATTTT	CASSHSVASTDTQYF
TRBD1	.	TRBV11-2	TRBJ2-6	TGTGCCAGCAGCTTAGGACAGGGGGCTCCTCCTGGGGCCAACGTCCTGACTTTC	CASSLGQGAPPGANVLTF
.	few	TRBV12-3/TRBV12-4	TRBJ2-1	TGTGCCAGCAGTTCCCTCCTTCTCGATGAGCAGTTCTTC	CASSSLLLDEQFF
.	many	TRBV5-1	TRBJ2-1	TGCGCCAGCAGCTTGGCCGGGACAACCAGGGGCCATGAGCAGTTCTTC	CASSLAGTTRGHEQFF
TRBD2	.	TRBV12-3/TRBV12-4	TRBJ2-7	TGTGCCAGCAGTAGGACTAGCGCAAATACCTACGAGCAGTACTTC	CASSRTSANTYEQYF
.	few	TRBV5-1	TRBJ1-2	TGCGCCAGCAGCTTGAATGAGTACTATGGCTACACCTTC	CASSLNEYYGYTF
.	few	TRBV5-1	TRBJ2-1	TGCGCCAGCAGCTTGGGTGGGGCGCCCGGCGATGAGCAGTTCTTC	CASSLGGAPGDEQFF
TRBD2	.	TRBV5-5	TRBJ2-3	TGTGCCAGCAGCTTTTCTAGCGGGGGTGCAGATACGCAGTATTTT	CASSFSSGGADTQYF
.	few	TRBV29-1	TRBJ1-4	TGCAGCGTTGAAGATCTCCTGGGTCAGGGGAGGGATGAAAAACTGTTTTTT	CSVEDLLGQGRDEKLFF
.	few	TRBV10-1	TRBJ1-2	TGCGCCAGCAGTTTGTGGACAGAAGTTCCCTCTGGCTACACCTTC	CASSLWTEVPSGYTF
.	.	TRBV6-2/TRBV6-3	TRBJ2-2	TGTGCCAGCAGTTACTCGTTAGCGGATCTCAGCTATCAGAACACCGGGGAGCTGTTTTTT	CASSYSLADLSYQNTGELFF
TRBD1	.	TRBV29-1	TRBJ1-1	TGCAGCGCAGACAGGGTGAACACTGAAGCTTTCTTT	CSADRVNTEAFF
.	few	TRBV12-3/TRBV12-4	TRBJ1-5	TGTGCCAGCAGTTCCGGGCAGCCCCAGCATTTT	CASSSGQPQHF
TRBD2	few	TRBV6-1	TRBJ2-5	TGTGCCAGCAGTATCGGGACTAGCGGGGGCGTTGAGACCCAGTACTTC	CASSIGTSGGVETQYF